This T cell receptor beta chain stems from a study of identical twins. Unique molecular identifiers were present on cDNA, and template switching added a universal primer site. One entry per CDR3 protein, called by TCRdb with MiXCR from the 5' RACE reads. The sample contains some 690,000 distinct CDR3 sequences, 20% to 25% of which appear only once. This CDR3 has 19 residues. Unmatched junction bases numbered 12, after V lost 0 bases and J lost 2 bases. CDR1 DFQATT and CDR2 SNEGSKA come from the germline V gene (reference sequence). This clonotype was seen a handful of times. These same data were also listed under a study on T cells expressing NK-cell markers. That paper states: The CD3+CD56-NKG2C+ fraction of several donors was likewise dominated by these clonotypes.

What was sequenced was PBMCs. The source is a woman younger than 30 in good health. The rearrangement links TRBV20-1 to TRBJ2-1; 11 nucleotides match TRBD2. The CDR3 nucleotides read TGCAGTGCTAGAGATGATTCTAGCGGGAGGATAGGGACCTACAATGAGCAGTTCTTC. This codes for CSARDDSSGRIGTYNEQFF.